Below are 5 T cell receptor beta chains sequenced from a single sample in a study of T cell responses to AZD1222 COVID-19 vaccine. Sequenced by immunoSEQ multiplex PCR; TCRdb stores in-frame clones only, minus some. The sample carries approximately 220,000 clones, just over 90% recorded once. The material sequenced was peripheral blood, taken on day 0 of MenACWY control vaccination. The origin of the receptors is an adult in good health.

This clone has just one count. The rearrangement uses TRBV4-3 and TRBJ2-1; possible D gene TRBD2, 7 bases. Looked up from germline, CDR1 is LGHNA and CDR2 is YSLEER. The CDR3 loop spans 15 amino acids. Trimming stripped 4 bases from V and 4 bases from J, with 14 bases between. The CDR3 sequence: CASSPLRGAYNEQFF. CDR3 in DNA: TGCGCCAGCAGCCCTCTTCGGGGGGCTTACAATGAGCAGTTCTTC.

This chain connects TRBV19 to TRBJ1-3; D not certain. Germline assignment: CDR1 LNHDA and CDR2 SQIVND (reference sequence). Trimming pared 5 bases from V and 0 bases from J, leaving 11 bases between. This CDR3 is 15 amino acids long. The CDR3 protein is CASSEGPFSGNTIYF. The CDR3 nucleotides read TGTGCCAGTAGTGAAGGACCGTTCTCTGGAAACACCATATATTTT.

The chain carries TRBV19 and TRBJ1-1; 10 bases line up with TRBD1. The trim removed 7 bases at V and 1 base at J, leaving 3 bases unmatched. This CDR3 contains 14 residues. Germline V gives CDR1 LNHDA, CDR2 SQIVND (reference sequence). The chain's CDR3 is CASNRDRGNTEAFF. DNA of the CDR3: TGTGCCAGTAACCGGGACAGGGGGAACACTGAAGCTTTCTTT.

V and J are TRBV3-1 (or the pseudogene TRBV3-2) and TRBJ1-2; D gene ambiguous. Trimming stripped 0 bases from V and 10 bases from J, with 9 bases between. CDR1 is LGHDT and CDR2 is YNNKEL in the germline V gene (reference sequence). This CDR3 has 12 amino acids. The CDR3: CASSQDREYYTF. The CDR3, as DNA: TGTGCCAGCAGCCAAGATCGAGAATACTACACCTTC.

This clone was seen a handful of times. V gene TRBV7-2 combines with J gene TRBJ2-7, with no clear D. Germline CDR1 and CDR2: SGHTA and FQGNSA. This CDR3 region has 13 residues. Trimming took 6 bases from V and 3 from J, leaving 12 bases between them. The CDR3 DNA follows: TGTGCCAGCAGTTCACGGGTTCGCTACGAGCAGTACTTC. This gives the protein CASSSRVRYEQYF.